This T cell receptor beta chain was captured by sequencing in a study of PD-L1 blockade in urothelial cancer. Across the whole study: Chemotherapy regimens numbering 0 to 3 had been given to patients. Per blood sample, T cells had a median of roughly 140,000.

Specified time point: peripheral blood 6 weeks after treatment start. Between 1 and 8 samples per patient were obtained, pretreatment and on-treatment. Only in-frame clones appear in the TCRdb table, and some are missing; sequencing was by immunoSEQ multiplex PCR. Counted here are around 45,000 clones, about four fifths occurring once; the ten biggest clones make up over 12%. V gave up 0 bases and J gave up 4 bases; unmatched junction bases: 4. Germline CDR1 reads SGHVS; CDR2 reads FNYEAQ. This CDR3 is 16 amino acids long. The sample in question was PBMCs, obtained around atezolizumab (anti-PD-L1) treatment. The TCR comes from a man aged 55 to 69 with urothelial cancer. This chain connects TRBV7-6 to TRBJ2-2; 8 bases line up with TRBD2. The CDR3 region is CASSLAQRGFTGELFF. CDR3 coding DNA: TGTGCCAGCAGCTTAGCCCAGCGGGGGTTCACCGGGGAGCTGTTTTTT. The variable domain in full, with the rest retrieved from reference TRBV7-6 and TRBJ2-2, is GAGVSQSPRYKVTKRGQDVALRCDPISGHVSLYWYRQALGQGPEFLTYFNYEAQQDKSGLPNDRFSAERPEGSISTLTIQRTEQRDSAMYRCASSLAQRGFTGELFFGEGSRLTVL.